Sequencing of this TCR beta chain was carried out in a study of shared clonotypes between healthy human individuals. Comments on this clone: What it binds is not known.

The study's findings and limits: Compared with clonotypes that all four donors shared, non-shared clonotypes had lower generation probabilities.

Per germline, CDR1 DFQATT and CDR2 SNEGSKA (reference sequence). This CDR3 is built from 8 residues. The germline V and J ends were trimmed by 7 bases and 8 bases, with 3 bases remaining between them. Repertoires were generated with immunoSEQ multiplex PCR, while TCRdb's copy carries only in-frame clones and drops some. The repertoire holds roughly 700,000 clones, roughly 70% seen once, with 1.5% to 2% in the top ten. Sequencing was carried out using memory CD4+ T cells sorted from blood. The subset: CD45RA-negative fraction. The clonotype originates from a woman under 40 in good health. The chain couples TRBV20-1 to TRBJ2-1; unclear D gene. The CDR3 reads CSGHEQFF. The DNA of the CDR3 is TGCAGTGGACATGAGCAGTTCTTC.